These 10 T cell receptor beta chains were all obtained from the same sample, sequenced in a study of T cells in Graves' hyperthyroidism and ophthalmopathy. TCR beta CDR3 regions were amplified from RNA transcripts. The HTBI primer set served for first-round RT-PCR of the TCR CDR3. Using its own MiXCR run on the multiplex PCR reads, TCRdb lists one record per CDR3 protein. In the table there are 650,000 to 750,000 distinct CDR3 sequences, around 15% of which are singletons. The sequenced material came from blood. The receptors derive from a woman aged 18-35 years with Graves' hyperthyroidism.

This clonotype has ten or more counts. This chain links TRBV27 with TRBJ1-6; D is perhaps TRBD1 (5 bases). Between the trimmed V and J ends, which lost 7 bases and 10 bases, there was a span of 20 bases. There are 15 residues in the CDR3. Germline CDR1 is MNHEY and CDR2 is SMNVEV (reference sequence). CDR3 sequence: CASMSGERGDSPLHF. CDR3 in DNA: TGTGCCAGCATGAGCGGGGAAAGGGGAGACTCACCCCTCCACTTT.

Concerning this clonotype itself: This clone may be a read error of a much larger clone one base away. CDR3 sequence reads: CASSFGTGDTGELFF. As DNA, the CDR3 is TGTGCCAGCAGCTTTGGGACAGGGGACACCGGGGAGCTGTTTTTT. The chain combines TRBV7-6 with TRBJ2-2; 10 positions match TRBD1. There are 15 residues in the CDR3. CDR1 SGHVS and CDR2 FNYEAQ come from the germline V gene. V dropped 3 bases and J dropped 3; count of bases not matched to a gene: 1.

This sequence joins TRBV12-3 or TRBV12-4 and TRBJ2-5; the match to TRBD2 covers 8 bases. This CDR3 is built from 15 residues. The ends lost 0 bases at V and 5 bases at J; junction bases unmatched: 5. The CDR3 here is CASSLATAGAETQYF. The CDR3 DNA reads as TGTGCCAGCAGTTTAGCGACAGCGGGAGCTGAGACCCAGTACTTC.

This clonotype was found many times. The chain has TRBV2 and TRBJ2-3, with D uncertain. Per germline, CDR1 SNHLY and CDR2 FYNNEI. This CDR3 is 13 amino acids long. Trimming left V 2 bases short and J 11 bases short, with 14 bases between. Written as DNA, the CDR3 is TGTGCCAGCAGTGAACTTGTCCCGCGTGGGCAGTATTTT. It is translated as CASSELVPRGQYF.

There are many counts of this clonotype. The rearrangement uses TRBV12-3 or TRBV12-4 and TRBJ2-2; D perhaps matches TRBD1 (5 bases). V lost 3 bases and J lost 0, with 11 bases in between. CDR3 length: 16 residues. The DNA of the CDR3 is TGTGCCAGCAGTTTGAGGACAAGACCGAACACCGGGGAGCTGTTTTTT. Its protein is CASSLRTRPNTGELFF.

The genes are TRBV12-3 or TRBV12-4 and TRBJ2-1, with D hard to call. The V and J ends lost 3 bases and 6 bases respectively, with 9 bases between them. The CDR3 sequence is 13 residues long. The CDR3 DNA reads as TGTGCCAGCAGTTTCGGAACAGCCAATGAGCAGTTCTTC. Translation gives CASSFGTANEQFF.

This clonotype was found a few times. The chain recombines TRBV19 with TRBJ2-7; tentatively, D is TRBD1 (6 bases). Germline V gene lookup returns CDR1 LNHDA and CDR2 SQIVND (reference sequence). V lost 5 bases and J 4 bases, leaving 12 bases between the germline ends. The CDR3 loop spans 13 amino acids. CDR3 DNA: TGTGCCAGTAGTCGACAGGACGGATACGAGCAGTACTTC. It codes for CASSRQDGYEQYF.

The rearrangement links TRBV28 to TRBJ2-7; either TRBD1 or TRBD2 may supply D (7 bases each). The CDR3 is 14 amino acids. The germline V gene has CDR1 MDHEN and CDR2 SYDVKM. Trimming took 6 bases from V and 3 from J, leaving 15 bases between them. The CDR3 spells CASSQGGLDYEQYF. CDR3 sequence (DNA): TGTGCCAGCAGCCAGGGGGGGTTAGACTACGAGCAGTACTTC.

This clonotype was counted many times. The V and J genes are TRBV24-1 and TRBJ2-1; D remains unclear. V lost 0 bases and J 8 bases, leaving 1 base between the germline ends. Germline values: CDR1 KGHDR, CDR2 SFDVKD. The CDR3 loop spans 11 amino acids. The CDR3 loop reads CATSDLHEQFF. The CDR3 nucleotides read TGTGCCACCAGTGATTTGCATGAGCAGTTCTTC.

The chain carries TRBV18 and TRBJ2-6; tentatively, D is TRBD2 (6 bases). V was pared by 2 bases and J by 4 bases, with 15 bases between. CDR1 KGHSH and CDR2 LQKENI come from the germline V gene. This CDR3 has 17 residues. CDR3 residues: CASSPVSGVTGANVLTF. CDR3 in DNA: TGTGCCAGCTCACCAGTTAGCGGTGTGACCGGGGCCAACGTCCTGACTTTC.